What follows are 12 T cell receptor beta chains derived from one specimen sequenced in a study of CD8 T cells in ankylosing spondylitis. One entry per CDR3 protein results from TCRdb running MiXCR on the 5' RACE reads. This repertoire shows approximately 220,000 distinct CDR3 sequences, more than 9% found once; its top ten account for approximately 20%. The sequencing input was blood, either unsorted or a sorted T cell fraction (not recorded which). The receptors shown here come from a male donor with ankylosing spondylitis or in good health (not recorded which).

In DNA form, the CDR3 reads TGTGCCAGCAGTTCGAAGATCACCCTCCACTTT. It encodes CASSSKITLHF. The chain couples TRBV12-3 or TRBV12-4 to TRBJ1-6; the D is unclear. The V and J ends lost 4 bases and 14 bases respectively, with 9 bases between them. The CDR3 extends over 11 amino acids.

The table lists this clonotype with a few counts. The gene calls are TRBV7-9 and TRBJ1-6; 10 positions agree with TRBD1. This CDR3 region has 16 residues. Trimming took 3 bases from V and 10 from J; bases not matched to a gene: 9. From germline, CDR1 is SEHNR and CDR2 FQNEAQ (reference sequence). DNA of the CDR3: TGTGCCAGCAGCTTGACAGGGGGCCGGTCGGAGTCACCCCTCCACTTT. Translated, it gives CASSLTGGRSESPLHF.

This clonotype was recorded at least ten times. This chain uses TRBV5-1 with TRBJ2-1, with D unresolved. Germline V gene data show CDR1 as SGHRS and CDR2 as YFSETQ. The CDR3 totals 14 residues. V shed 4 bases and J shed 2 bases, with 10 bases lying between them. CDR3: CASSPLATYNEQFF. In DNA form, the CDR3 reads TGCGCCAGCAGCCCACTGGCGACCTACAATGAGCAGTTCTTC.

This clonotype was observed at least ten times. This chain uses TRBV12-3 or TRBV12-4 with TRBJ2-3; 8 bases map to TRBD2. There are 18 residues in the CDR3. V was clipped by 1 base and J by 0 bases; unmatched bases: 9. CDR3 amino acids: CASSLVISGATSTDTQYF. CDR3 nucleotides: TGTGCCAGCAGTTTAGTGATTAGCGGGGCCACGAGCACAGATACGCAGTATTTT.

In its sample, this clonotype was seen a few times. V is TRBV28 and J is TRBJ2-1, with a possible D match to TRBD2 (6 bases). CDR1 and CDR2 (germline): MDHEN, SYDVKM. There are 15 residues in the CDR3. The V gene lost 10 bases and the J gene lost 6 bases, with 22 bases spanning the gap. CDR3 nucleotides: TGTGCCACCCTGACGGGGGACGGCTCCCTCAATGAGCAGTTCTTC. This translates into CATLTGDGSLNEQFF. Supplemented by reference TRBV28 and TRBJ2-1, the full variable domain reads DVKVTQSSRYLVKRTGEKVFLECVQDMDHENMFWYRQDPGLGLRLIYFSYDVKMKEKGDIPEGYSVSREKKERFSLILESASTNQTSMYLCATLTGDGSLNEQFFGPGTRLTVL.

Many counts were recorded for this clonotype. The gene calls are TRBV5-1 and TRBJ2-1; TRBD1 is a possible D gene (6 bases). The V end was cut by 1 base, the J end by 6 bases, with 14 bases between. CDR1 is SGHRS and CDR2 is YFSETQ in the germline V gene. The CDR3 is made up of 15 amino acids. CDR3 loop: CASSLIQGRGNEQFF. The CDR3 DNA is TGCGCCAGCAGCTTGATACAGGGTAGGGGCAATGAGCAGTTCTTC.

This clonotype was counted a few times. The chain links TRBV3-1 to TRBJ1-6; D is uncertain. This CDR3 spans 14 amino acids. Trimming removed 4 bases from V and 7 bases from J, with 11 bases in between. Germline CDR1 is LGHDT and CDR2 is YNNKEL (reference sequence). CDR3 coding DNA: TGTGCCAGCAGCCCCCGTTCGGGGAATTCACCCCTCCACTTT. It is translated as CASSPRSGNSPLHF.

In its sample, this clonotype was seen a few times. The J gene is TRBJ1-4, the V gene TRBV7-2, with no clear D. Per germline, CDR1 SGHTA and CDR2 FQGNSA. This CDR3 is 12 amino acids long. The germline V and J ends were trimmed by 5 bases and 8 bases, with 9 bases remaining between them. The CDR3 sequence is CASSRDREKLFF. CDR3 DNA: TGTGCCAGCAGCAGAGATCGGGAAAAACTGTTTTTT.

This clonotype was found many times. The J gene is TRBJ1-5, the V gene TRBV29-1; D is possibly TRBD1 (5 bases). The CDR3 is 12 residues long. The germline V gene has CDR1 SQVTM and CDR2 ANQGSEA. V lost 4 bases to trimming and J lost 3 bases, with 7 bases between them. CDR3 protein: CSVGGVNQPQHF. CDR3 DNA: TGCAGCGTTGGAGGGGTCAATCAGCCCCAGCATTTT.

V and J are TRBV29-1 and TRBJ2-7; TRBD1 matches 7 bases. CDR3 size: 13 residues. Germline V gene lookup returns CDR1 SQVTM and CDR2 ANQGSEA. CDR3 bases: TGCAGTGCCCAGGGAGACAGGGTCGGGGAGCAGTACTTC. The encoded protein is CSAQGDRVGEQYF.

The chain employs TRBV19 and TRBJ2-4; 7 positions agree with TRBD2. J gave up 9 bases and V 0 bases, and 2 bases lay outside the gene matches. Germline values: CDR1 LNHDA, CDR2 SQIVND (reference sequence). This CDR3 has 13 amino acids. In DNA form, the CDR3 reads TGTGCCAGTAGTATAGAACCGGGGGGCATTCAGTACTTC. It codes for CASSIEPGGIQYF.

This clonotype was seen a few times. V gene TRBV12-3 or TRBV12-4 combines with J gene TRBJ2-4; TRBD1 is a possible D gene (5 bases). The V end was cut by 6 bases, the J end by 0 bases, with 18 bases between. This CDR3 has 17 amino acids. CDR3 coding DNA: TGTGCCAGCAGGGGTACTCAGGGTATGGGAGCCAAAAACATTCAGTACTTC. Translated, it gives CASRGTQGMGAKNIQYF.